This T cell receptor (beta chain) emerged from a study of blood T cell repertoires in COVID-19. About the study: Some COVID-19 samples were acute and others convalescent; all came from the United States, Italy and Spain.

This CDR3 has 15 amino acids. V gave up 3 bases and J gave up 4 bases; unmatched junction bases: 5. Germline assignment: CDR1 KGHSH and CDR2 LQKENI. Method: immunoSEQ multiplex PCR; TCRdb's copy keeps in-frame clones and lacks some. Of 23,000 or so clones listed, around 82% are singletons. The rearrangement joins TRBV18 to TRBJ2-2, with 7 bases aligning to TRBD2. Sequencing was performed on peripheral blood. The clonotype originates from a human donor in a cohort sampled during active COVID-19. CDR3 residues: CASSPPVAGTGELFF. For the CDR3, the DNA is TGTGCCAGCTCACCTCCAGTAGCGGGCACCGGGGAGCTGTTTTTT.